The table lists the clone carrying this TCR beta chain with a count of one. The antigen remains unidentified. The V gene's germline CDR1 is LNHDA and CDR2 SQIVND (reference sequence). CDR3 size: 16 residues. V was cut by 5 bases and J by 2 bases, with 18 bases left in between. This sample is part of a study of PD-L1 blockade in urothelial cancer. About the research overall: When patients started atezolizumab in the mid-2010s, it was given at 1,200 mg intravenously every 3 weeks. Bladder-origin urothelial cancer in males described about 90% of the 29 patients. Investigators checked blood 3 weeks (second dose) and 6 weeks after treatment start.

Described time point: pretreatment peripheral blood. Measured with immunoSEQ multiplex PCR; TCRdb has only the in-frame clones, and not every one. The sample lists 68,000 or so clones; around 81% were seen once. Study-wide findings and caveats: Pretreatment blood TCR clonality under the median forecast improved survival.

This receptor was identified in a man between 70 and 80 years old with urothelial cancer. This chain connects TRBV19 to TRBJ1-1; no clear D gene. The material was PBMCs, obtained around atezolizumab (anti-PD-L1) treatment. CDR3 in DNA: TGTGCCAGTAGTCCCCACGGGCGAACGGGAAACACTGAAGCTTTCTTT. This codes for CASSPHGRTGNTEAFF. Full variable domain (remainder filled in from reference TRBV19 and TRBJ1-1): DGGITQSPKYLFRKEGQNVTLSCEQNLNHDAMYWYRQDPGQGLRLIYYSQIVNDFQKGDIAEGYSVSREKKESFPLTVTSAQKNPTAFYLCASSPHGRTGNTEAFFGQGTRLTVV.